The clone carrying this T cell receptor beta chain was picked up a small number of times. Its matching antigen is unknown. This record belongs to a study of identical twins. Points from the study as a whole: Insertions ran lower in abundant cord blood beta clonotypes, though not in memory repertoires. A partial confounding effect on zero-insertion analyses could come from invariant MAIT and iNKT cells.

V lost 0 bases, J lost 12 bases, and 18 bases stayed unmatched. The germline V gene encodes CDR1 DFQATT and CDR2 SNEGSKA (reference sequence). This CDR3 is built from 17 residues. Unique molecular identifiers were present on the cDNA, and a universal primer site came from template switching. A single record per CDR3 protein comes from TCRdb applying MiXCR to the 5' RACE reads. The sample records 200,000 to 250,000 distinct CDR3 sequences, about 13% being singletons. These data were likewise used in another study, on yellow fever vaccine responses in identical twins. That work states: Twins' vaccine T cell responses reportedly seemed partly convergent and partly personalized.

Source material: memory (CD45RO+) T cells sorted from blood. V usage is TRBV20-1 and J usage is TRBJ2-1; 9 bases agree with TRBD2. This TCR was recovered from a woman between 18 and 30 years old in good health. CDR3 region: CSARDAGGGRAAERQFF. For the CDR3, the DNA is TGCAGTGCTAGAGATGCGGGTGGCGGGAGGGCAGCGGAGAGGCAGTTCTTC.